These 32 T cell receptor beta chains came from one sample sequenced in a study of blood T cell repertoires in COVID-19. The repertoire was sequenced with immunoSEQ multiplex PCR; TCRdb's copy has only in-frame clones and lacks some. The data hold 150,000 to 200,000 clones, with approximately 81% observed a single time. The sequenced sample consisted of PBMCs or T cells enriched from blood (not recorded which). The origin of the receptors is a man aged 60-69 years who had recovered from COVID-19.

The V gene is TRBV12-3 or TRBV12-4, the J gene TRBJ2-7; D perhaps matches TRBD1 (6 bases). Trimming removed 7 bases at V and 4 bases at J, with 11 bases between. CDR3 size: 12 residues. The CDR3 loop is CASKTQGYEQYF. The CDR3, as DNA: TGTGCCAGCAAGACTCAGGGGTACGAGCAGTACTTC.

The V gene is TRBV5-6, the J gene TRBJ2-5; 11 nucleotides align to TRBD1. The CDR3 extends over 16 amino acids. V was pared by 3 bases and J by 1 base, with 5 bases of the junction left unmatched. The V gene's germline CDR1 is SGHDT and CDR2 YYEEEE. CDR3 sequence: CASSWGQGGTQETQYF. Here the CDR3 DNA reads TGTGCCAGCAGCTGGGGACAGGGGGGGACCCAAGAGACCCAGTACTTC.

The rearrangement joins TRBV5-1 to TRBJ1-5, with a tentative D call TRBD1 (6 bases). Trimming stripped 4 bases from V and 2 bases from J, with 16 bases between. Germline V gives CDR1 SGHRS, CDR2 YFSETQ. The CDR3 contains 16 residues. CDR3: CASSPGGAGGNQPQHF. CDR3 in DNA: TGCGCCAGCAGCCCTGGGGGCGCGGGGGGCAATCAGCCCCAGCATTTT.

This chain uses TRBV6-6 with TRBJ1-2; TRBD1 matches 9 bases. J gave up 8 bases and V 5 bases, and 9 bases lay outside the gene matches. The CDR3 loop spans 14 amino acids. The germline CDR1 and CDR2 sequences are MNHNY and SVGAGI (reference sequence). The CDR3 coding sequence is TGTGCCAGCAGTCCAAGAACAGGGGGCAAGGGCTACACCTTC. Its protein is CASSPRTGGKGYTF.

The rearrangement uses TRBV5-4 and TRBJ2-3; D is perhaps TRBD2 (7 bases). Looked up from germline, CDR1 is SGHNT and CDR2 is YYREEE (reference sequence). With 4 bases removed from V and 0 bases from J, the gap between germline ends came to 12 bases. This CDR3 is 15 amino acids long. As DNA, the CDR3 is TGTGCCAGCAGCAAGGGGGGGGGAAGCACAGATACGCAGTATTTT. It codes for CASSKGGGSTDTQYF.

V gene TRBV27 combines with J gene TRBJ1-1; 8 bases line up with TRBD1. This CDR3 is built from 13 residues. The germline CDR1 and CDR2 sequences are MNHEY and SMNVEV (reference sequence). Trimming at V came to 2 bases and at J to 10 bases, leaving 6 bases not matched to a gene. The CDR3 reads CASSLLRGQVAFF. Written as DNA, the CDR3 is TGTGCCAGCAGTTTACTCAGGGGACAGGTAGCTTTCTTT.

The chain uses TRBV9 and TRBJ2-7, with a tentative D call TRBD2 (7 bases). CDR3 size: 17 residues. Per germline, CDR1 SGDLS and CDR2 YYNGEE. Trimming removed 0 bases at V and 5 bases at J, with 21 bases between. CDR3 amino acids: CASSVGSGGREGNEQYF. The CDR3 DNA reads TGTGCCAGCAGCGTAGGCTCCGGGGGGCGTGAGGGCAACGAGCAGTACTTC.

The chain has TRBV6-4 and TRBJ1-2; a possible D gene is TRBD1 (5 bases). CDR1 MRHNA and CDR2 SNTAGT come from the germline V gene. The CDR3 contains 14 residues. The V end was cut by 4 bases, the J end by 5 bases, with 14 bases between. CDR3 residues: CASSADQGGYGYTF. CDR3 in DNA: TGTGCCAGCAGTGCGGACCAGGGAGGATATGGCTACACCTTC.

The gene calls are TRBV3-1 (or the pseudogene TRBV3-2) and TRBJ2-7; 8 bases agree with TRBD1. V lost 8 bases, J lost 5 bases, and 5 bases stayed unmatched. The CDR3 length is 12 residues. Germline V gives CDR1 LGHDT, CDR2 YNNKEL (reference sequence). The CDR3 loop reads CASLPGGNEQYF. The CDR3 bases are TGTGCCAGCCTACCAGGGGGCAACGAGCAGTACTTC.

The rearrangement uses TRBV19 and TRBJ2-1; D unclear. Germline-derived CDR1 and CDR2 are LNHDA and SQIVND (reference sequence). Trimming took off 0 bases at V and 7 bases at J, with 10 bases between the two ends. The CDR3 runs 14 residues. The CDR3 DNA follows: TGTGCCAGTAGTATAGACCCCGTCGCGAATGAGCAGTTCTTC. Translating gives CASSIDPVANEQFF.

The sample holds a few counts of this clone. This chain connects TRBV5-1 to TRBJ1-2, with 12 bases aligning to TRBD1. This CDR3 is built from 15 residues. After removal of 2 bases from V and 6 bases from J, the junction contained 5 bases not matched to a gene. Germline values: CDR1 SGHRS, CDR2 YFSETQ. The chain's CDR3 is CASSFDGTGGDGYTF. Here the CDR3 DNA reads TGCGCCAGCAGCTTCGACGGGACAGGGGGCGATGGCTACACCTTC.

V and J are TRBV19 and TRBJ1-5; TRBD1 aligns across 7 bases. CDR1 and CDR2 (germline): LNHDA, SQIVND (reference sequence). Trimming removed 3 bases from V and 5 bases from J; junction bases left unmatched: 10. There are 16 residues in the CDR3. CDR3 bases: TGTGCCAGTAGTATTATAGGCCGGGACAGCGATCAGCCCCAGCATTTT. Amino acid sequence: CASSIIGRDSDQPQHF. The full variable domain, completed using reference TRBV19 and TRBJ1-5, is DGGITQSPKYLFRKEGQNVTLSCEQNLNHDAMYWYRQDPGQGLRLIYYSQIVNDFQKGDIAEGYSVSREKKESFPLTVTSAQKNPTAFYLCASSIIGRDSDQPQHFGDGTRLSIL.

This chain uses TRBV7-6 with TRBJ1-3; D call uncertain. Trimming removed 4 bases from V and 5 bases from J, with 15 bases in between. Germline CDR1 is SGHVS and CDR2 is FNYEAQ. The CDR3 has 15 residues. The CDR3 DNA follows: TGTGCCAGCAGCTCGGACCCCGGGAATCGAAACACCATATATTTT. It codes for CASSSDPGNRNTIYF.

The chain couples TRBV5-1 to TRBJ2-1, with D perhaps matching TRBD1 (5 bases). V lost 4 bases to trimming and J lost 6 bases, with 14 bases between them. Germline V CDR1 and CDR2: SGHRS, YFSETQ. The CDR3 contains 14 residues. CDR3 bases: TGCGCCAGCAGCCCCGGAATAGGGGTCAATGAGCAGTTCTTC. Residues: CASSPGIGVNEQFF.

This clone has only one observation. V and J are TRBV7-9 and TRBJ1-5; the match to TRBD1 covers 10 bases. Losses at the gene ends were 2 bases for V and 7 bases for J; bases not matched to a gene: 5. The CDR3 consists of 15 residues. Germline V gives CDR1 SEHNR, CDR2 FQNEAQ (reference sequence). This chain's CDR3 is CASSLLGDRGQPQHF. CDR3 bases: TGTGCCAGCAGCTTATTGGGGGACAGGGGACAGCCCCAGCATTTT.

The chain joins TRBV4-1 to TRBJ2-3; D perhaps matches TRBD2 (5 bases). CDR1 and CDR2 from the germline V gene are MGHRA and YSYEKL. Trimming shortened V by 3 bases and J by 3 bases, and 19 bases separated the two germline ends. This CDR3 spans 17 amino acids. The CDR3 protein is CASSHPGRRPGTDTQYF. In DNA, the CDR3 is TGCGCCAGCAGCCATCCCGGTCGGCGTCCGGGGACAGATACGCAGTATTTT.

The chain uses TRBV5-1 and TRBJ2-5; 7 bases agree with TRBD2. Germline trimming cut 1 base from V and 2 bases from J; bases unmatched to any gene: 5. The CDR3 length is 15 residues. Germline lookup yields CDR1 SGHRS and CDR2 YFSETQ. DNA of the CDR3: TGCGCCAGCAGCTTGTGGCGGGGGAGTCAAGAGACCCAGTACTTC. Translating gives CASSLWRGSQETQYF.

This chain's CDR3 is CASSLGDRGHPNTEAFF. In DNA, the CDR3 is TGCGCCAGCAGCTTGGGGGACAGGGGGCACCCGAACACTGAAGCTTTCTTT. The genes are TRBV5-1 and TRBJ1-1; 12 nucleotides align to TRBD1. Germline-derived CDR1 and CDR2 are SGHRS and YFSETQ. The CDR3 is 17 amino acids. The V segment lost 0 bases and the J segment 1 base; nucleotides outside the gene matches: 4. Supplemented by reference TRBV5-1 and TRBJ1-1, the full variable domain reads KAGVTQTPRYLIKTRGQQVTLSCSPISGHRSVSWYQQTPGQGLQFLFEYFSETQRNKGNFPGRFSGRQFSNSRSEMNVSTLELGDSALYLCASSLGDRGHPNTEAFFGQGTRLTVV.

The genes are TRBV6-1 and TRBJ1-6; the D gene is possibly TRBD1 (5 bases). The CDR3 runs 14 residues. The V and J ends lost 10 bases and 5 bases respectively, with 15 bases between them. Germline loops: CDR1 MNHNS, CDR2 SASEGT. CDR3 loop: CATREGNNNSPLHF. In nucleotides, the CDR3 is TGTGCCACCAGGGAAGGCAACAATAATTCACCCCTCCACTTT.

V and J are TRBV12-3 or TRBV12-4 and TRBJ1-2; 7 bases align to TRBD1. V shed 6 bases, J shed 7 bases, and the junction held 8 bases outside the gene matches. The CDR3 is 13 residues long. The CDR3 region has the DNA TGTGCCAGCAGCCTGGAGGGGGCGCTTGGCTACACCTTC. Translating gives CASSLEGALGYTF.

The genes are TRBV24-1 and TRBJ2-5; TRBD1 matches 7 bases. This CDR3 comprises 17 residues. V gave up 5 bases and J gave up 1 base; unmatched junction bases: 12. The germline gives CDR1 KGHDR, CDR2 SFDVKD. CDR3 in amino acids: CATSGRTGRLPQETQYF. The CDR3 DNA is TGTGCCACCAGTGGACGGACAGGACGACTACCCCAAGAGACCCAGTACTTC.

V usage is TRBV7-6 and J usage is TRBJ1-1, with D tentatively TRBD1 (6 bases). In germline, CDR1 is SGHVS, CDR2 FNYEAQ. V was cut by 0 bases and J by 1 base, with 9 bases left in between. The CDR3 contains 15 residues. The CDR3 here is CASSLARGGNTEAFF. The CDR3, as DNA: TGTGCCAGCAGCTTAGCGAGGGGGGGGAACACTGAAGCTTTCTTT.

The rearrangement links TRBV30 to TRBJ1-5, with D hard to call. From germline, CDR1 is GTSNPN and CDR2 SVGIG (reference sequence). Deletions cut 3 bases from V and 4 bases from J, with 7 bases between. The CDR3 consists of 12 residues. The CDR3 region is CAWSLPNQPQHF. CDR3 coding DNA: TGTGCCTGGAGCCTCCCTAATCAGCCCCAGCATTTT.

This clone was picked up a small number of times. The J gene is TRBJ1-1, the V gene TRBV18; 7 bases map to TRBD1. V trimming: 3 bases; J trimming: 4 bases; junction bases outside the gene matches: 5. The CDR3 length is 14 residues. Germline lookup yields CDR1 KGHSH and CDR2 LQKENI. The CDR3 loop reads CASSPEGAFTEAFF. The CDR3 DNA sequence: TGTGCCAGCTCACCGGAGGGGGCGTTCACTGAAGCTTTCTTT. Variable domain in full (rest from reference TRBV18 and TRBJ1-1): NAGVMQNPRHLVRRRGQEARLRCSPMKGHSHVYWYRQLPEEGLKFMVYLQKENIIDESGMPKERFSAEFPKEGPSILRIQQVVRGDSAAYFCASSPEGAFTEAFFGQGTRLTVV.

The genes are TRBV30 and TRBJ1-1; TRBD1 matches 9 bases. V lost 4 bases, J lost 2 bases, and 5 bases stayed unmatched. Per the germline V gene, CDR1 is GTSNPN and CDR2 is SVGIG (reference sequence). The CDR3 contains 14 residues. CDR3 sequence: CAWNVQGANTEAFF. The CDR3 nucleotides read TGTGCCTGGAACGTACAGGGGGCAAACACTGAAGCTTTCTTT.

This chain joins TRBV4-1 and TRBJ1-5; D uncertain. The CDR3 extends over 13 amino acids. CDR1 is MGHRA, CDR2 YSYEKL, per germline. V was clipped by 0 bases and J by 6 bases, with 6 bases between them. Written as DNA, the CDR3 is TGCGCCAGCAGCCAAGATGCGGGTCAGCCCCAGCATTTT. Translated, it gives CASSQDAGQPQHF.

The V call is TRBV6-5, the J call TRBJ1-2, with TRBD1 matching 7 bases. Germline V lookup: CDR1 MNHEY, CDR2 SVGAGI. This CDR3 region has 13 residues. J lost 6 bases, V lost 6 bases, and 7 bases had no gene match. This CDR3 reads CASSHQGGDGYTF. CDR3 bases: TGTGCCAGCAGCCATCAGGGGGGAGATGGCTACACCTTC.

The chain carries TRBV19 and TRBJ2-1; 8 bases map to TRBD2. CDR1 and CDR2 from the germline V gene are LNHDA and SQIVND (reference sequence). CDR3 length: 14 amino acids. With 7 bases clipped from V and 4 bases from J, the junction kept 6 bases outside the gene matches. In nucleotides, the CDR3 is TGTGCCAGTAAGATTAGCGGGGAGTACAATGAGCAGTTCTTC. Translated, it gives CASKISGEYNEQFF.

With respect to this clone: One end of the junction does not line up with germline, which may come from a read error. The rearrangement uses TRBV7-7 and TRBJ2-1; TRBD1 might be the D (6 bases). From germline, CDR1 is SSHAT and CDR2 FNYEAQ (reference sequence). CDR3 length: 16 residues. CDR3 residues: CASSATGPGTYNEQFF. DNA for the CDR3: TGTGCTAGCAGCGCGACAGGCCCGGGGACCTACAATGAGCAGTTCTTC.

The chain uses TRBV6-5 and TRBJ2-2; 7 bases are shared with TRBD2. The CDR3 totals 14 residues. V lost 8 bases and J lost 7; bases outside the gene matches: 10. CDR1 MNHEY and CDR2 SVGAGI come from the germline V gene. CDR3 sequence reads: CASQRARGVGELFF. CDR3 DNA: TGTGCCAGCCAGCGGGCCCGGGGGGTCGGGGAGCTGTTTTTT.

The sample holds a few counts of this clone. The CDR3 loop is CASSPRQGRTYEQYF. Here the CDR3 DNA reads TGTGCCAGCAGCCCAAGACAGGGAAGAACCTACGAGCAGTACTTC. The V gene is TRBV7-9, the J gene TRBJ2-7; 7 nucleotides line up with TRBD1. After removal of 5 bases from V and 2 bases from J, the junction contained 9 bases not matched to a gene. Germline CDR1 and CDR2: SEHNR and FQNEAQ (reference sequence). This CDR3 is built from 15 residues. Full variable domain (missing parts from reference TRBV7-9 and TRBJ2-7): DTGVSQNPRHKITKRGQNVTFRCDPISEHNRLYWYRQTLGQGPEFLTYFQNEAQLEKSRLLSDRFSAERPKGSFSTLEIQRTEQGDSAMYLCASSPRQGRTYEQYFGPGTRLTVT.

The chain carries TRBV14 and TRBJ2-1; 8 bases agree with TRBD2. This CDR3 contains 16 residues. J lost 5 bases, V lost 4 bases, and 10 bases had no gene match. The germline CDR1 and CDR2 sequences are SGHDN and FVKESK. The CDR3 DNA reads as TGTGCCAGCAGCCTTTTAGCGGGGACTTATGACAATGAGCAGTTCTTC. It codes for CASSLLAGTYDNEQFF. The variable domain in full, with the rest retrieved from reference TRBV14 and TRBJ2-1, is EAGVTQFPSHSVIEKGQTVTLRCDPISGHDNLYWYRRVMGKEIKFLLHFVKESKQDESGMPNNRFLAERTGGTYSTLKVQPAELEDSGVYFCASSLLAGTYDNEQFFGPGTRLTVL.